The clone carrying this T cell receptor (beta chain) came up many times. Its cognate antigen is unknown. Germline V gene lookup returns CDR1 SGHRS and CDR2 YFSETQ. The CDR3 covers 16 residues. Trimming cost V 0 bases and J 4 bases; bases outside gene matches: 6. Molecules of cDNA were individually given unique molecular identifiers that were attached to them. TCRdb reanalysed the 5' RACE reads using MiXCR and keeps one entry per CDR3 protein. The table records 32,000 or so distinct CDR3 sequences, under 8% of them present only once. The sample is drawn from a study of early T cells in non-severe SARS-CoV-2 infection. For the study at large: Sequencing of unsorted whole blood was done on bulk RNA, leaving chains unpaired. Findings and caveats of the study: Sequences matched to VDJdb favored anti-spike CD8 responses, while private and CD4 specificities were missed.

V gene TRBV5-1 combines with J gene TRBJ2-1, with 8 bases matching TRBD2. The origin of this receptor is an adult who was a healthcare worker with PCR-confirmed SARS-CoV-2 infection or an uninfected control (not recorded which). The sample consisted of whole blood. CDR3 residues: CASSLVGLGAYNEQFF. Here the CDR3 DNA reads TGCGCCAGCAGCTTGGTGGGACTAGGGGCTTACAATGAGCAGTTCTTC.